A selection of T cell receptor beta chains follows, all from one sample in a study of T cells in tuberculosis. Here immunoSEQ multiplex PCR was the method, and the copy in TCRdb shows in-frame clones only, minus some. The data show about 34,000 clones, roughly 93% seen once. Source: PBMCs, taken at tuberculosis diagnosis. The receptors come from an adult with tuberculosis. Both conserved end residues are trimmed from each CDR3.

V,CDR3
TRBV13,ASSPTGTSGKVGETQY
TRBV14,ASSIRTLPERTEAF
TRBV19,ASRTGPYGYT
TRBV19,ASSKPQVVDSNQPQH
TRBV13,ASSVTGVMNTEAF
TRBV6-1,ASRDSQPQH
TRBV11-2,ASSSIAGGDEQY
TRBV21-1,ASSSLRSGNSPLH
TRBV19,ASSTGLTYEQY
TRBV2,ASSEGTNRKGGSPLH
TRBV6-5,ASTSDSWNTEAF
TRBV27,ASSPRGEGQRQPQH
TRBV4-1,ASRLEPSSGNTIY
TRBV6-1,ASSEIRLAYEQY
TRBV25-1,ASSEDRGMNTEAF
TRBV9,ASSVPSSGGAGSTDTQY
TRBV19,ASTRGTSGTDTQY
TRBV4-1,ASSRSGGPPTGELF
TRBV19,ASRSGQDTNTIY
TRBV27,ASSPVGGRRETQY
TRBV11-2,ASSQTTALNYGYT
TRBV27,ASSTGPRTEAF
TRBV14,ASSQERDLGRTEQF
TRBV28,ASSSPRDRGYEQY
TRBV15,ATSEQNYGYT
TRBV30,AWNQLLTDEAF
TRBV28,ASSPPGQLTYEQY
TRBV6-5,ASSRARPGEQY
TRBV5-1,ASRRDPQDQPQH
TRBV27,ASSSGTGQDTQY
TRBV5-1,ASSSGGAGDEQY
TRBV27,ASTNLGMTGNEQF
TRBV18,ASSPEGESPLH
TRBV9,ASSPGTGDFYEQY
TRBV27,ASSGVEEKLF
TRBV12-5,ASGQAEYYEQY
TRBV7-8,ASSLDAGTRPEF
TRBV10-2,ASSLQGGDTEAF
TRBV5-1,ASSFSGYEQY
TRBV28,ASSLKAGGRTDTQY
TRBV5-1,ASSLGLAGDNEQF
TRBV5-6,ASGSGLGISYGYT
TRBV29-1,SVEPGTGYEQY
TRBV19,ASGTGANQPQH
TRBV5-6,ASSAGPRNTEAF
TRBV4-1,ASSQGLAGGNEQF
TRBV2,ASSDSLGQGDTGELF
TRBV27,ASSFRGTGNTGELF
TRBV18,ASSPRQATYEQY
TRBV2,ASSNRDRVGYT
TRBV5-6,ASSPWTSGELF
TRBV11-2,ASSARGETQY
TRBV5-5,ASSLERVAGEAF
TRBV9,ASSVGSGETQY
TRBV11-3,ASSQGGFNEQF
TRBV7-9,ASSLNSGTGEKLF
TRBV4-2,ASSPGQGAGYGYT
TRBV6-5,ASSFDRVNYEQY
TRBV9,ASSVESSGSYNEQF
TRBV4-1,ASSQDGSGTGELF